Listed below are T cell receptor beta chains from one sample, sequenced in a study of cytomegalovirus exposure and HLA in healthy donors. Method: immunoSEQ multiplex PCR; TCRdb's copy keeps in-frame clones and lacks some. Of 100,000 to 150,000 clones detected, around 80% appear once; the ten largest clones hold around 0.99%. Material: PBMCs. These receptors were obtained from a woman aged 30 to 39 in good health and CMV-seronegative. CDR3s include the opening cysteine and the closing phenylalanine or tryptophan. The D gene is left open where the match is weak. Clone size, where shown, is once, few, many, or a class for clones that have expanded.

length	size	D	V	J	CDR3	DNA
14	-	-	TRBV6-6	TRBJ2-7	CASSYLGPRSEQYF	TGTGCCAGCAGTTATCTGGGGCCCCGATCCGAGCAGTACTTC
17	-	-	TRBV27	TRBJ1-5	CASSLVFRAVSRQPQHF	TGTGCCAGCAGTTTGGTGTTCAGGGCAGTGAGTCGGCAGCCCCAGCATTTT
15	-	-	TRBV7-3	TRBJ2-5	CASSQHVSAAETQYF	TGTGCCAGCAGCCAGCACGTTTCGGCAGCGGAGACCCAGTACTTC
14	-	TRBD1	TRBV12-5	TRBJ1-2	CASGQGTVPPGYTF	TGTGCTAGTGGTCAGGGGACAGTTCCACCGGGCTACACCTTC
16	once	-	TRBV5-1	TRBJ2-1	CASSLKGGGTYNEQFF	TGCGCCAGCAGCTTAAAGGGAGGGGGAACCTACAATGAGCAGTTCTTC
13	once	-	TRBV4-3	TRBJ1-2	CASSQDVNYGYTF	TGCGCCAGCAGCCAAGATGTAAACTATGGCTACACCTTC
14	-	-	TRBV5-6	TRBJ1-5	CASSFRGQIQPQHF	TGTGCCAGCAGCTTCAGGGGCCAAATTCAGCCCCAGCATTTT
14	-	-	TRBV7-6	TRBJ1-3	CASSLGVAANTIYF	TGTGCCAGCAGCTTAGGGGTAGCGGCAAACACCATATATTTT
14	-	TRBD1	TRBV5-6	TRBJ1-2	CASSHRGTNYGYTF	TGTGCCAGCAGCCACAGGGGAACTAACTATGGCTACACCTTC
14	-	-	TRBV5-8	TRBJ2-5	CASRTSGLQETQYF	TGTGCCAGCAGAACAAGCGGGCTACAAGAGACCCAGTACTTC
13	-	-	TRBV18	TRBJ2-2	CASSPGAVGELFF	TGTGCCAGCTCACCGGGAGCGGTCGGGGAGCTGTTTTTT
14	-	-	TRBV7-9	TRBJ1-1	CASSLGGQPRGAFF	TGTGCCAGCAGCTTAGGGGGTCAGCCCAGGGGAGCTTTCTTT
16	-	TRBD1	TRBV19	TRBJ2-2	CASSPWTGRNTGELFF	TGTGCCAGTAGTCCCTGGACAGGCCGGAACACCGGGGAGCTGTTTTTT
15	-	-	TRBV7-8	TRBJ2-1	CASSLARGPYNEQFF	TGTGCCAGCAGCTTAGCGCGGGGCCCCTACAATGAGCAGTTCTTC
16	-	TRBD2	TRBV7-7	TRBJ2-5	CASSLGLAGNQETQYF	TGTGCTAGCAGCTTAGGGCTAGCGGGGAACCAAGAGACCCAGTACTTC
12	-	-	TRBV12-2	TRBJ2-1	CASRSLAGEQFF	TGTGCAAGTCGCTCCTTAGCGGGGGAGCAGTTCTTC
16	-	TRBD2	TRBV5-1	TRBJ2-3	CASSLGTSGTTDTQYF	TGCGCCAGCAGCTTGGGGACTAGCGGGACCACAGATACGCAGTATTTT
15	-	-	TRBV27	TRBJ1-6	CASSLSHLASRDLHF	TGTGCCAGCAGTTTATCTCATCTGGCCAGCCGGGACCTCCACTTT
14	-	TRBD1	TRBV2	TRBJ1-2	CASSEPGTGGGYTF	TGTGCCAGCAGTGAACCCGGGACAGGGGGCGGCTACACCTTC
12	-	-	TRBV7-2	TRBJ2-1	CASSFGDPEQFF	TGTGCCAGCAGCTTTGGAGATCCTGAGCAGTTCTTC
15	-	-	TRBV7-3	TRBJ2-2	CASSLSAGRTGELFF	TGTGCCAGCAGCTTAAGCGCGGGAAGGACCGGGGAGCTGTTTTTT
15	-	TRBD1	TRBV30	TRBJ2-7	CAWRPQGTGPYEQYF	TGTGCCTGGAGACCCCAAGGGACAGGGCCCTACGAGCAGTACTTC
15	few	TRBD1	TRBV2	TRBJ2-4	CASRGQLLAKNIQYF	TGTGCCAGCAGGGGACAGTTATTAGCCAAAAACATTCAGTACTTC
12	-	-	TRBV5-4	TRBJ2-5	CASSKPGETQYF	TGTGCCAGCAGTAAGCCCGGGGAGACCCAGTACTTC
15	few	TRBD1	TRBV7-3	TRBJ2-5	CASSLTGGLQETQYF	TGTGCCAGCAGCTTGACAGGGGGCTTACAAGAGACCCAGTACTTC
16	-	TRBD1	TRBV18	TRBJ2-5	CASSPIPGTGTKTQYF	TGTGCCAGCTCACCTATTCCCGGGACAGGGACGAAGACCCAGTACTTC
15	once	-	TRBV6-6	TRBJ1-4	CASSYVAATNEKLFF	TGTGCCAGCAGTTACGTGGCGGCAACTAATGAAAAACTGTTTTTT
14	-	TRBD1	TRBV9	TRBJ1-1	CASSETGGGTEAFF	TGTGCCAGCAGCGAAACAGGGGGGGGCACTGAAGCTTTCTTT
14	-	-	TRBV27	TRBJ2-1	CASGWRPAYNEQFF	TGTGCCAGCGGGTGGAGACCAGCGTACAATGAGCAGTTCTTC
15	-	TRBD2	TRBV11-3	TRBJ2-1	CASSFTLAGTNEQFF	TGTGCCAGCAGCTTCACCCTAGCGGGTACAAATGAGCAGTTCTTC
15	-	-	TRBV19	TRBJ1-2	CASNDNQGSGYGYTF	TGTGCCAGTAATGATAATCAGGGTTCGGGCTATGGCTACACCTTC
14	once	-	TRBV7-3	TRBJ2-1	CASSPARQGSEQFF	TGTGCCAGCAGCCCCGCCCGTCAGGGCAGTGAGCAGTTCTTC
15	-	-	TRBV10-2	TRBJ1-5	CASSENRNSNQPQHF	TGCGCCAGCAGTGAGAACAGGAATAGCAATCAGCCCCAGCATTTT
14	-	-	TRBV7-7	TRBJ2-2	CASSPDYNTGELFF	TGTGCTAGCAGCCCGGACTATAACACCGGGGAGCTGTTTTTT
16	once	-	TRBV9	TRBJ2-1	CASSVAGRGGTHEQFF	TGTGCCAGCAGCGTAGCGGGGAGGGGGGGTACACATGAGCAGTTCTTC
13	-	-	TRBV5-8	TRBJ1-5	CASSTISGGPQHF	TGTGCCAGCAGCACAATATCGGGGGGGCCCCAGCATTTT
15	-	TRBD2	TRBV19	TRBJ2-1	CASSSSSGSYNEQFF	TGTGCCAGTAGTTCTTCTAGCGGTTCCTACAATGAGCAGTTCTTC
13	-	-	TRBV7-3	TRBJ1-1	CASSLSPETEAFF	TGTGCCAGCAGCTTATCTCCGGAGACTGAAGCTTTCTTT
13	-	-	TRBV11-2	TRBJ2-7	CASSFTGTYEQYF	TGTGCCAGCAGCTTCACCGGGACCTACGAGCAGTACTTC
14	-	-	TRBV6-1	TRBJ2-7	CASSKQKTAYEQYF	TGTGCCAGTAGCAAGCAGAAGACGGCATACGAGCAGTACTTC
13	once	-	TRBV27	TRBJ1-1	CASSFGTGIRNPF	-
16	few	-	TRBV2	TRBJ2-6	CASRGGVGSGANVLTF	TGTGCCAGCAGAGGGGGAGTTGGCTCTGGGGCCAACGTCCTGACTTTC
15	-	-	TRBV30	TRBJ1-6	CAWSVLRARNSPLHF	TGTGCCTGGAGTGTACTGAGGGCCCGCAATTCACCCCTCCACTTT
19	-	TRBD1	TRBV6-1	TRBJ1-2	CASSGMVGQGSLNVYGYTF	TGTGCCAGCAGTGGAATGGTGGGACAGGGATCTTTGAATGTCTATGGCTACACCTTC
14	-	TRBD2	TRBV9	TRBJ2-7	CASSPGVSGGEQYF	TGTGCCAGCAGCCCCGGAGTTAGCGGGGGCGAGCAGTACTTC
15	-	TRBD1	TRBV28	TRBJ2-3	CASSLAATGRNTQYF	TGTGCCAGCAGTTTAGCCGCGACAGGGCGAAATACGCAGTATTTT
15	-	TRBD1	TRBV19	TRBJ2-7	CASSIGTGLPYEQYF	TGTGCCAGTAGTATAGGGACAGGGCTTCCCTACGAGCAGTACTTC
12	-	-	TRBV6-6	TRBJ1-1	CASAGGARVAFF	TGTGCCAGCGCCGGCGGGGCGAGGGTAGCTTTCTTT
15	-	-	TRBV18	TRBJ2-5	CASSPRTGYQETQYF	TGTGCCAGCTCACCACGAACAGGGTACCAAGAGACCCAGTACTTC
15	few	TRBD1	TRBV9	TRBJ2-3	CASSVFTGGTDTQYF	TGTGCCAGCAGCGTATTCACAGGGGGAACAGATACGCAGTATTTT
13	-	-	TRBV7-3	TRBJ1-6	CASSLNQNSPLHF	TGTGCCAGCAGCTTAAATCAGAATTCACCCCTCCACTTT
16	once	TRBD1	TRBV5-4	TRBJ2-7	CASSPQGAVNSYEQYF	TGTGCCAGCAGCCCGCAGGGGGCAGTGAATTCCTACGAGCAGTACTTC
13	-	TRBD1	TRBV30	TRBJ1-2	CAWSPNQGDGYTF	TGTGCCTGGAGTCCTAACCAGGGGGATGGCTACACCTTC
16	-	TRBD1	TRBV7-9	TRBJ2-5	CASSSFMRTGEETQYF	TGTGCCAGCAGCTCCTTTATGCGGACAGGGGAAGAGACCCAGTACTTC
14	-	TRBD1	TRBV6-5	TRBJ2-1	CASSYSDRDNEQFF	TGTGCCAGCAGTTACTCCGACAGGGACAATGAGCAGTTCTTC